This T cell receptor beta chain comes out of a study of blood T cell repertoires in COVID-19. About the study: Acute-phase and convalescent COVID-19 samples originated in the United States, Italy and Spain. In each case, the material was cDNA or gDNA derived from T cells, B-cell-depleted T cells, or PBMCs.

Exposed participants came across a COVID-19 case within 2 weeks before study entry. Per the original methods: Reference gene primer amplification gave nucleated cell count estimates. Profiled with immunoSEQ multiplex PCR; TCRdb holds only in-frame clones, not every one. V and J calls and clone size follow that table, whereas D and trimming were derived from the DNA. The sample consists of 180,000 or so clones, approximately 80% of them appearing once. Germline-derived CDR1 and CDR2 are KGHDR and SFDVKD. CDR3 length: 16 residues. With V trimmed by 3 bases and J by 6 bases, 10 bases remained unmatched. The source of this sequence is a man aged 55 to 70 who had been exposed to COVID-19. Source material: PBMCs or T cells enriched from blood (not recorded which). The chain employs TRBV24-1 and TRBJ1-2; 9 bases agree with TRBD1. The CDR3: CATSDPGTGRIDGYTF. The CDR3 coding sequence is TGTGCCACCAGTGATCCCGGGACAGGGCGGATCGATGGCTACACCTTC.